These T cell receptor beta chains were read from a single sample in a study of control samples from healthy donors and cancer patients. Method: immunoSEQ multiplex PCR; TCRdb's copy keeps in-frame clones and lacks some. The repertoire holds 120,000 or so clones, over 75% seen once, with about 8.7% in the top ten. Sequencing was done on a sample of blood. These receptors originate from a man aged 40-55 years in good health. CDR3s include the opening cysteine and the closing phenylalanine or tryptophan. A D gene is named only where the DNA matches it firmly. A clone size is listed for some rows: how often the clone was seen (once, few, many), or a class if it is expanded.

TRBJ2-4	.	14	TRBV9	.	CASSVGLAKNIQYF	TGTGCCAGCAGCGTAGGACTAGCCAAAAACATTCAGTACTTC
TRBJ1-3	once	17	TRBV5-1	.	CASSLGAFGYSGNTIYF	TGCGCCAGCAGCTTGGGGGCTTTTGGTTACTCTGGAAACACCATATATTTT
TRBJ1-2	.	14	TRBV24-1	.	CATSATAGDYGYTF	TGTGCCACCAGTGCTACGGCTGGGGATTATGGCTACACCTTC
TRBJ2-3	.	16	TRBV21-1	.	CASSKAAVQGTDTQYF	TGTGCCAGCAGCAAAGCTGCGGTTCAGGGGACAGATACGCAGTATTTT
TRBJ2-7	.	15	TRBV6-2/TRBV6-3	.	CASSYGGTSVYEQYF	TGTGCCAGCAGTTACGGCGGGACCTCGGTCTACGAGCAGTACTTC
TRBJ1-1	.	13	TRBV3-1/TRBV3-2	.	CASSPDGNTEAFF	TGTGCCAGCAGCCCGGACGGAAACACTGAAGCTTTCTTT
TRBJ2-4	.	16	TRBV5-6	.	CASSNGWGASKNIQYF	TGTGCCAGCAGCAACGGATGGGGGGCGTCCAAAAACATTCAGTACTTC
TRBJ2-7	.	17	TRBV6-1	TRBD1	CASSEALEGQGFYEQYF	TGTGCCAGCAGTGAAGCGCTTGAGGGACAGGGTTTCTACGAGCAGTACTTC
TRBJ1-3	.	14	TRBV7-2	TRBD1	CASSPQGRGNTIYF	TGTGCCAGCAGCCCACAGGGGCGAGGAAACACCATATATTTT
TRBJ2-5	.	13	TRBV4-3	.	CASSQALAETQYF	TGCGCCAGCAGCCAAGCCCTAGCTGAGACCCAGTACTTC
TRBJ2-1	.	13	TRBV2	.	CASSGTTYNEQFF	TGTGCCAGCAGTGGGACTACCTACAATGAGCAGTTCTTC
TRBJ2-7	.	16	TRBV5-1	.	CASSVWGLGGTYEQYF	TGCGCCAGCAGCGTGTGGGGGCTAGGCGGAACCTACGAGCAGTACTTC
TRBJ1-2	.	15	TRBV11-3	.	CASSSPPGANYGYTF	TGTGCCAGCAGCTCCCCCCCTGGGGCCAACTATGGCTACACCTTC
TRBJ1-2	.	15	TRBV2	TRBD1	CASRIDPGQNYGYTF	TGTGCCAGCCGAATTGACCCGGGACAGAACTATGGCTACACCTTC
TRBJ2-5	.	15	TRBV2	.	CASSELSTIQETQYF	TGTGCCAGCAGTGAATTATCGACAATCCAAGAGACCCAGTACTTC
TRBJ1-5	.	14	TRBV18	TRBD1	CASSQQTGVQPQHF	TGTGCCAGCTCGCAACAGACAGGGGTTCAGCCCCAGCATTTT
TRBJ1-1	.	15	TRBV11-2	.	CASSSNRVGGTEAFF	TGTGCCAGCAGCTCGAACAGGGTCGGCGGCACTGAAGCTTTCTTT